A selection of T cell receptor beta chains follows, all from one sample in a study of cytomegalovirus exposure and HLA in healthy donors. Some clones are missing from TCRdb's copy, which holds only in-frame ones; the method was immunoSEQ multiplex PCR. The table includes some 130,000 clones, around 77% detected once. The source material was PBMCs. The receptors shown here come from a male donor in good health and CMV-seropositive. Both conserved end residues are part of each CDR3. The order of the fields is V gene, D gene, clone size, J gene, CDR3 length, CDR3 protein, CDR3 DNA. A D gene is named only where the DNA matches it firmly. Clone size, where shown, is once, few, many, or a class for clones that have expanded.

v_call: TRBV11-2
d_call: TRBD1
clone_size: -
j_call: TRBJ1-2
cdr3_length: 15
cdr3_aa: CASSLETGEGSGYTF
cdr3_nt: TGTGCCAGCAGCCTGGAAACAGGGGAAGGGTCTGGCTACACCTTC

v_call: TRBV6-1
d_call: TRBD1
clone_size: -
j_call: TRBJ1-5
cdr3_length: 15
cdr3_aa: CASSQDRGHNQPQHF
cdr3_nt: TGTGCCAGCAGCCAGGACAGGGGTCACAATCAGCCCCAGCATTTT

v_call: TRBV5-4
d_call: TRBD2
clone_size: -
j_call: TRBJ2-3
cdr3_length: 17
cdr3_aa: CASSPPGLVPNTDTQYF
cdr3_nt: TGTGCCAGCAGCCCCCCAGGACTAGTACCCAACACAGATACGCAGTATTTT

v_call: TRBV9
d_call: -
clone_size: -
j_call: TRBJ2-3
cdr3_length: 13
cdr3_aa: CASSAVLTDTQYF
cdr3_nt: TGTGCCAGCAGCGCCGTCCTCACAGATACGCAGTATTTT

v_call: TRBV7-9
d_call: -
clone_size: -
j_call: TRBJ1-2
cdr3_length: 17
cdr3_aa: CSSSLAGVNRDSYGYTF
cdr3_nt: TGTTCCAGCAGCTTAGCGGGGGTCAACAGGGATTCCTATGGCTACACCTTC

v_call: TRBV18
d_call: TRBD1
clone_size: -
j_call: TRBJ2-2
cdr3_length: 16
cdr3_aa: CASSPRQGAYTGELFF
cdr3_nt: TGTGCCAGCTCACCGAGGCAGGGGGCCTACACCGGGGAGCTGTTTTTT

v_call: TRBV6-4
d_call: TRBD2
clone_size: -
j_call: TRBJ2-1
cdr3_length: 15
cdr3_aa: CASSGVAGSYNEQFF
cdr3_nt: TGTGCCAGCAGTGGGGTAGCGGGCTCCTACAATGAGCAGTTCTTC

v_call: TRBV7-9
d_call: TRBD1
clone_size: -
j_call: TRBJ2-7
cdr3_length: 14
cdr3_aa: CSSSHDRDSYEQYF
cdr3_nt: TGTTCCAGCAGCCATGACAGGGATTCCTACGAGCAGTACTTC

v_call: TRBV6-5
d_call: -
clone_size: -
j_call: TRBJ1-2
cdr3_length: 16
cdr3_aa: CASTYPVGGGGYGYTF
cdr3_nt: TGTGCCAGCACTTACCCCGTGGGGGGCGGGGGCTATGGCTACACCTTC

v_call: TRBV7-7
d_call: -
clone_size: -
j_call: TRBJ1-1
cdr3_length: 13
cdr3_aa: CASSLERNTEAFF
cdr3_nt: TGTGCCAGCAGCTTAGAGAGGAACACTGAAGCTTTCTTT

v_call: TRBV6-5
d_call: TRBD1
clone_size: -
j_call: TRBJ2-7
cdr3_length: 14
cdr3_aa: CASRSDRVTYEQYF
cdr3_nt: TGTGCCAGCAGGAGCGACAGGGTAACCTACGAGCAGTACTTC

v_call: TRBV5-4
d_call: TRBD1
clone_size: -
j_call: TRBJ2-7
cdr3_length: 15
cdr3_aa: CASSFTRTGLGEQYF
cdr3_nt: TGTGCCAGCAGCTTTACAAGGACAGGGCTGGGAGAGCAGTACTTC

v_call: TRBV15
d_call: -
clone_size: few
j_call: TRBJ2-1
cdr3_length: 13
cdr3_aa: CATSRDLADEQFF
cdr3_nt: TGTGCCACCAGCAGAGATTTGGCGGATGAGCAGTTCTTC

v_call: TRBV6-5
d_call: TRBD1
clone_size: -
j_call: TRBJ1-1
cdr3_length: 15
cdr3_aa: CASRRQTGGNTEAFF
cdr3_nt: TGTGCCAGCAGGCGCCAGACAGGGGGGAACACTGAAGCTTTCTTT

v_call: TRBV7-9
d_call: -
clone_size: -
j_call: TRBJ2-6
cdr3_length: 19
cdr3_aa: CASSFGRRDRVSGANVLTF
cdr3_nt: TGTGCCAGCAGCTTTGGGAGGCGGGACAGAGTTTCTGGGGCCAACGTCCTGACTTTC

v_call: TRBV7-3
d_call: -
clone_size: -
j_call: TRBJ2-7
cdr3_length: 15
cdr3_aa: CASSFKSGQGYEQYF
cdr3_nt: TGTGCCAGCAGCTTCAAATCGGGTCAGGGCTACGAGCAGTACTTC

v_call: TRBV2
d_call: TRBD1
clone_size: -
j_call: TRBJ2-7
cdr3_length: 15
cdr3_aa: CASRLKDRGTYEQYF
cdr3_nt: TGTGCCAGCAGACTTAAGGACAGGGGAACCTACGAGCAGTACTTC